The rows below give T cell receptor beta chains drawn from one sample of a study of patients and donors after allogeneic stem cell transplantation. One entry per CDR3 protein, called by TCRdb with MiXCR from the RT-PCR reads. This sample has about a million distinct CDR3 sequences, with approximately 18% found just once. The sample comprised blood, either unsorted or a sorted T cell fraction (not recorded which). The source of these receptors is a human donor who was either an allogeneic HSCT recipient or a stem cell or donor lymphocyte infusion donor (not recorded which). It is not recorded whose cells these are; they may come from a transplant donor. Each CDR3 is given with its conserved first and last residue. The D gene is left open where the match is weak. Clone size is shown for a subset of rows, as once, few, many or a class of expanded clone.

V gene	D gene	J gene	clone size	CDR3 protein	CDR3 DNA
TRBV5-5	TRBD1	TRBJ1-6	once	CASSFGTGLSPLHF	TGTGCCAGCAGCTTTGGGACAGGGCTTTCACCCCTCCACTTT
TRBV12-3/TRBV12-4	TRBD2	TRBJ2-2	many	CASSFPGLALHYTGELFF	TGTGCCAGCAGTTTCCCGGGACTAGCGTTGCATTACACCGGGGAGCTGTTTTTT
TRBV9	-	TRBJ2-1	-	CASSVGPGGAYNEQFF	TGTGCCAGCAGCGTGGGCCCTGGCGGGGCCTACAATGAGCAGTTCTTC
TRBV20-1	-	TRBJ1-1	-	CSARETLNTEAFF	TGCAGTGCTAGAGAAACACTCAACACTGAAGCTTTCTTT
TRBV7-6	TRBD1	TRBJ2-5	few	CASSSGQGSLLAQETQYF	TGTGCCAGCAGCTCCGGACAGGGGAGCTTGTTAGCTCAAGAGACCCAGTACTTC
TRBV30	-	TRBJ1-5	-	CAWTHRGNQPQHF	TGTGCCTGGACCCACAGGGGCAATCAGCCCCAGCATTTT
TRBV24-1	-	TRBJ2-5	-	CATSALGGHSQTQYF	TGTGCCACCAGTGCATTGGGCGGCCACTCCCAGACCCAGTACTTC
TRBV20-1	-	TRBJ1-3	few	CSATPGTLVSGNTIYF	TGCAGTGCCACGCCCGGGACCCTAGTCTCTGGAAACACCATATATTTT
TRBV5-5	TRBD1	TRBJ2-2	-	CASSARDRPVGELFF	TGTGCCAGCAGCGCCAGGGACAGGCCTGTCGGGGAGCTGTTTTTT
TRBV5-6	TRBD2	TRBJ2-6	few	CASGRAGANVLTF	TGTGCCAGCGGGAGGGCTGGGGCCAACGTCCTGACTTTC
TRBV19	TRBD1	TRBJ2-7	-	CASSFTGTASYEQYF	TGTGCCAGTAGTTTCACGGGGACAGCGTCCTACGAGCAGTACTTC
TRBV6-5	TRBD1	TRBJ1-2	few	CASSYKPRQGHTGGYGYTF	TGTGCCAGCAGTTACAAACCCAGACAGGGCCACACTGGGGGCTATGGCTACACCTTC
TRBV7-8	TRBD1	TRBJ2-3	few	CASSGRLGEGADTQYF	TGTGCCAGCAGCGGCCGACTGGGAGAGGGGGCCGATACGCAGTATTTT
TRBV6-1	-	TRBJ2-3	many	CASSPLRGTDTQYF	TGTGCCAGCAGTCCTTTGAGGGGCACAGATACGCAGTATTTT
TRBV12-5	-	TRBJ2-1	-	CASGYLANEQFF	TGTGCTAGTGGTTATCTAGCCAATGAGCAGTTCTTC
TRBV15	-	TRBJ1-5	once	CATSRDTRWANSNQPQHF	TGTGCCACCAGCAGAGACACCCGGTGGGCGAATAGCAATCAGCCCCAGCATTTT
TRBV6-1	-	TRBJ2-7	few	CASSAPRSYEQYF	TGTGCCAGCAGTGCGCCGCGGTCCTACGAGCAGTACTTC
TRBV5-1	-	TRBJ2-7	few	CASSLGLMVDYEQYF	TGCGCCAGCAGCTTGGGCCTGATGGTGGACTACGAGCAGTACTTC
TRBV20-1	-	TRBJ2-5	few	CTAKLGAGKETQYF	TGCACTGCAAAATTGGGGGCAGGCAAAGAGACCCAGTACTTC
TRBV4-3	-	TRBJ2-5	-	CASSTIGISNGTYQETQYF	TGCGCCAGCAGCACCATCGGGATCTCAAACGGCACCTACCAAGAGACCCAGTACTTC
TRBV20-1	-	TRBJ2-1	-	CSASDYGRDYNEQFF	TGCAGTGCTAGCGACTACGGACGGGACTACAATGAGCAGTTCTTC
TRBV6-6	-	TRBJ2-1	few	CASSSTQGNEQFF	TGTGCCAGCAGTTCGACCCAGGGGAATGAGCAGTTCTTC
TRBV12-3/TRBV12-4	-	TRBJ1-2	few	CASSMRMGYGYTF	TGTGCCAGCAGTATGAGGATGGGCTATGGCTACACCTTC
TRBV7-7	-	TRBJ2-5	many	CASSLGDFLETQYF	TGTGCTAGCAGCTTAGGGGATTTTCTAGAGACCCAGTACTTC
TRBV28	-	TRBJ1-1	-	CASSSPGEGLDTEAFF	TGTGCCAGCAGCTCTCCGGGAGAGGGCCTAGACACTGAAGCTTTCTTT
TRBV20-1	TRBD1	TRBJ1-2	-	CSAREGQGPRSYGYTF	TGCAGTGCTAGAGAGGGACAGGGGCCTCGTAGCTATGGCTACACCTTC
TRBV19	TRBD1	TRBJ2-3	-	CASSTYLQGTDTQYF	TGTGCCAGTAGTACCTACCTACAGGGGACAGATACGCAGTATTTT
TRBV4-1	-	TRBJ1-4	few	CASSQGLGGEKLFF	TGCGCCAGCAGCCAAGGCCTAGGGGGGGAAAAACTGTTTTTT
TRBV18	TRBD1	TRBJ1-4	-	CASSRTRDRSPEKLFF	TGTGCCAGCTCACGGACTCGGGACAGGTCACCTGAAAAACTGTTTTTT
TRBV9	-	TRBJ2-6	few	CASSVGDRGGDSGANVLTF	TGTGCCAGCAGCGTAGGAGACAGGGGAGGGGACTCTGGGGCCAACGTCCTGACTTTC
TRBV7-8	TRBD1	TRBJ2-5	few	CASSQDRDYGKTQYF	TGTGCCAGCAGCCAAGACAGGGATTACGGAAAGACCCAGTACTTC
TRBV14	TRBD1	TRBJ2-5	-	CASSRTTGTGQETQYF	TGTGCCAGCAGCCGAACCACCGGGACAGGGCAAGAGACCCAGTACTTC
TRBV6-5	TRBD2	TRBJ2-7	-	CASKLRGGAAYEQYF	TGTGCCAGCAAGTTACGGGGGGGGGCGGCCTACGAGCAGTACTTC
TRBV4-2	TRBD1	TRBJ2-7	-	CASSQVLPGQGFEEQYF	TGTGCCAGCAGCCAAGTTTTACCGGGACAGGGGTTCGAAGAGCAGTACTTC
TRBV5-6	TRBD2	TRBJ2-1	-	CASSSGGAAVNEQFF	TGTGCCAGCAGCTCCGGGGGGGCCGCGGTCAATGAGCAGTTCTTC
TRBV7-8	-	TRBJ1-5	-	CASSLLSGLSNQPQHF	TGTGCCAGCAGCTTACTTTCCGGGTTAAGCAATCAGCCCCAGCATTTT
TRBV25-1	TRBD1	TRBJ2-7	-	CASSAPTPGQGSYEQYF	TGTGCCAGCAGTGCGCCAACTCCGGGACAGGGATCCTACGAGCAGTACTTC
TRBV27	-	TRBJ2-7	-	CASSSRGFIGQYF	TGTGCCAGCAGCTCCAGGGGATTTATAGGGCAGTACTTC